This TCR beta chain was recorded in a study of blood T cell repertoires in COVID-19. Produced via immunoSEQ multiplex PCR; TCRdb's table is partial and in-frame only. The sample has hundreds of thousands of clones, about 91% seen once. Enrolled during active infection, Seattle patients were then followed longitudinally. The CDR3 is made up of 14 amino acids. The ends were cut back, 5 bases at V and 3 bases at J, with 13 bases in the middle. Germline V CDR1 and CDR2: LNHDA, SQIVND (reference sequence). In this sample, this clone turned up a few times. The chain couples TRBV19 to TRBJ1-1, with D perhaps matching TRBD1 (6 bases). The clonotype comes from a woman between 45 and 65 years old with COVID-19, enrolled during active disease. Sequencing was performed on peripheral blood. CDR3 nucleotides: TGTGCCAGTAGTCCTACAGGGTATTACACTGAAGCTTTCTTT. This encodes CASSPTGYYTEAFF.